This T cell receptor (beta chain) is drawn from a study of T cell responses to AZD1222 COVID-19 vaccine. Study-level points and caveats: Repertoire collection took place solely once the T cell response had peaked. Distributed over spike, vaccine-associated CD4 TCRs predominated at 160-218 and 743-854.

A note on this clone: Its antigen is not known.

This CDR3 contains 14 residues. V was pared by 2 bases and J by 14 bases, with 19 bases between. CDR1 and CDR2 from the germline V gene are GTSNPN and SVGIG (reference sequence). Sequenced by immunoSEQ multiplex PCR; TCRdb stores in-frame clones only, minus some. The table records over 65,000 clones, about nine tenths of them present only once. The sample here was peripheral blood, taken on day 0 of AZD1222 vaccination. The chain links TRBV30 to TRBJ1-6, with TRBD1 as a possible D gene (5 bases). The sequence came from an adult in good health. CDR3 in DNA: TGTGCCTGGAGTCGCGGGGGGGGGAGTATGACCCTCCACTTT. Residues: CAWSRGGGSMTLHF.